This T cell receptor (beta chain) came from a study of response to subunit inactivated influenza vaccine. CDR1 and CDR2 (germline): LGHNA, YSLEER. V dropped 3 bases and J dropped 10 bases, with 10 bases sitting between them. The CDR3 spans 12 residues. Each CDR3 protein gets one entry after TCRdb re-called the RT-PCR reads with MiXCR. This sample has around 850,000 distinct CDR3 sequences, with less than 20% found just once. The sequence derives from a man over 45 who received an inactivated influenza vaccine. Sequencing was performed on PBMCs from blood, taken 5 days after vaccination. V and J are TRBV4-3 and TRBJ2-1; D is unclear. CDR3 coding DNA: TGCGCCAGCAGCCAGACGCGCCGGGAGCAGTTCTTC. It codes for CASSQTRREQFF.